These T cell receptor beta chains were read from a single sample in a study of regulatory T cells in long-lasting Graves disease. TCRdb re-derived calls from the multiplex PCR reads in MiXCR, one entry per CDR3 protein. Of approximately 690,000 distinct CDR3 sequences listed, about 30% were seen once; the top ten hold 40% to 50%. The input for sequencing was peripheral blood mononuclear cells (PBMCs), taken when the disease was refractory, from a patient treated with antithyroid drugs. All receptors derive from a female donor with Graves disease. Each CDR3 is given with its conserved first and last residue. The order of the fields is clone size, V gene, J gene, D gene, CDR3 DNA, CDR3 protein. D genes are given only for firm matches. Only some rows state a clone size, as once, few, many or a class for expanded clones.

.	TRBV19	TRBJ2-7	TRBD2	TGTGCCAGTACCCCTAGCGGGAGGGCCCCCTACGAGCAGTACTTC	CASTPSGRAPYEQYF
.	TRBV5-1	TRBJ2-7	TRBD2	TGCGCCAGCAGCTTCACTAGCGGGAGGGTTGACGAGCAGTACTTC	CASSFTSGRVDEQYF
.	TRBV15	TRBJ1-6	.	TGTGCCACCAGCAGAGATCACTCACCCCTCCACTTT	CATSRDHSPLHF
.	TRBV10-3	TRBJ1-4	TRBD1	TGTGCCATCAGTCAGGGACAGGGTTTGGAAAAACTGTTTTTT	CAISQGQGLEKLFF
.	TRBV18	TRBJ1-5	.	TGTGCCAGCTCACAACTCCGCAATCAGCCCCAGCATTTT	CASSQLRNQPQHF
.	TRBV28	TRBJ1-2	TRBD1	TGTGCCAGCAGTCGGGACAGCCAGGGCTACACCTTC	CASSRDSQGYTF
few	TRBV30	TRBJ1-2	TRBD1	TGTGCCGGATCCCCAGGGGGCTATGGCTACACCTTC	CAGSPGGYGYTF
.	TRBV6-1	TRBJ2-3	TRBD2	TGTGCCAGCAGTAGACTAGCGGGGGACAGAGATACGCAGTATTTT	CASSRLAGDRDTQYF
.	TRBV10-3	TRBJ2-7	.	TGTGCCATCAGTAAAGGACCCACCGCAGAGGGGTTCTTC	CAISKGPTAEGFF
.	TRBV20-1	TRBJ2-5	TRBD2	TGCAGTGCTAGCCCCCGACTAGCGGGATTACAAGAGACCCAGTACTTC	CSASPRLAGLQETQYF
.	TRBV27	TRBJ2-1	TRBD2	TGTGCCAGCAGTTCGGGGACTAGCGGGAGTAATGAGCAGTTCTTC	CASSSGTSGSNEQFF
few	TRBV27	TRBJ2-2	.	TGTGCCAGCAGAATAACCGGGACAACGAACACCGGGGAGCTGTTTTTT	CASRITGTTNTGELFF
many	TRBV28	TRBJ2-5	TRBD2	TGTGCCAGCAGTTTATTGGACCCTAGCGGACAAGAGACCCAGTACTTC	CASSLLDPSGQETQYF
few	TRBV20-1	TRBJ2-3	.	TGCAGTGCGGAGAGAGCGGGTATCACAGATACGCAGTATTTT	CSAERAGITDTQYF
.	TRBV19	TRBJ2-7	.	TGTGCCAGTAGTAATGAGGGGGACGAGCAGTACTTC	CASSNEGDEQYF
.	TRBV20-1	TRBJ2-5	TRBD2	TGCAGTGCTCGCCCTATAGCGGGAGTGAGGGAGACCCAGTACTTC	CSARPIAGVRETQYF
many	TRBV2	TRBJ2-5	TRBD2	TGTGCCAGCACCGGGACTATCCAAGAGACCCAGTACTTC	CASTGTIQETQYF
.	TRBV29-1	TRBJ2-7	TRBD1	TGCAGCGTGGGGACAGGGGACGAGCAGTACTTC	CSVGTGDEQYF
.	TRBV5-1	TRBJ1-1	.	TGCGCCAGCAGCCGTTCGACAGACATGAACACTGAAGCTTTCTTT	CASSRSTDMNTEAFF
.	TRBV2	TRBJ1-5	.	TGTGCCAGCAATTACAGCAGCAATCAGCCCCAGCATTTT	CASNYSSNQPQHF
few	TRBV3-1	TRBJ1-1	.	TGTGCCAGCAGCCACTATGGGGCTCTAGTAGCTTTCTTT	CASSHYGALVAFF
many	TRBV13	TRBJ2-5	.	TGTGCCAGCAGCCTGACCGGGTTTGGAACCCAGTACTTC	CASSLTGFGTQYF
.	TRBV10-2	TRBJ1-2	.	TGCGCCAGCAACCAAATGCTGGGGGGCTATGGCTACACCTTC	CASNQMLGGYGYTF
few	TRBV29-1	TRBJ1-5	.	TGCAGCGTGCGGGTGGGGCATCAGGCGAATCAGCCCCAGCATTTT	CSVRVGHQANQPQHF
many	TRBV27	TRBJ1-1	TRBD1	TGTGCCAGCAGAAGGGACAGATGGAACACTGAAGCTTTCTTT	CASRRDRWNTEAFF
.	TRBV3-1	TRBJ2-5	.	TGTGCCAGCAGCCAAAAATGGGGGTTGACAGGCCTAAAAGAGACCCAGTACTTC	CASSQKWGLTGLKETQYF
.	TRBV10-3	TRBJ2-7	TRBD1	TGTGCCATCAGCTACCGGGACAGGGACTACGAGCAGTACTTC	CAISYRDRDYEQYF
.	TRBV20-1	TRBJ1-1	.	TGCAGTGTTGAAGGGTGGGGGGACACTGAAGCTTTCTTT	CSVEGWGDTEAFF
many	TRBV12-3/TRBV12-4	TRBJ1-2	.	TGTGCCAGCAGTACGATCGTAGGGATCGCGTCTGGCTACACCTTC	CASSTIVGIASGYTF
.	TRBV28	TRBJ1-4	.	TGTGCCAGCAGGGGTCCGGACAGTTCTAATGAAAAACTGTTTTTT	CASRGPDSSNEKLFF
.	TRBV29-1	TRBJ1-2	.	TGCAGCGCCCACGACAGTCCTGGCTACACCTTC	CSAHDSPGYTF
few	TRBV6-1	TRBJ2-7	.	TGTGCCAGCGCCCCCATTACCGGGAAGGGAAGCTACGAGCAGTACTTC	CASAPITGKGSYEQYF
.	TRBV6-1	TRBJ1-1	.	TGTGCCAGCAGTGGGTTAGTGAGGAACACTGAAGCTTTCTTT	CASSGLVRNTEAFF
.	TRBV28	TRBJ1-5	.	TGTGCCAGCAGTTTCGGCGGGCAGGGAGCCGGGCATTTT	CASSFGGQGAGHF
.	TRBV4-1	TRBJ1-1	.	TGCGCCAGCAGCCAAGAAGGAGGTTACACTGAAGCTTTCTTT	CASSQEGGYTEAFF
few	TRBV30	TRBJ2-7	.	TGTGCCTGGAGTCCAACTAGCTACGAGCAGTACTTC	CAWSPTSYEQYF
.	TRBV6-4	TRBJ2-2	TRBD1	TGTGCCAGCAGAGGACAGGGGTCGGCTAAGGCCGGGGAGCTGTTTTTT	CASRGQGSAKAGELFF
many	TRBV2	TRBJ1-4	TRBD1	TGTGCCAGCGCTCAGGACAGGGGTAGTAGTGAAAAACTGTTTTTT	CASAQDRGSSEKLFF
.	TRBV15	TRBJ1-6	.	TGTGCCACCAGCAGAGCGGGCGGAGGGGGTTCACCCCTCCACTTT	CATSRAGGGGSPLHF
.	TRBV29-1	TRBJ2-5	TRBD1	TGCAGCGTTGATTATTCAGGGGGAGAGACCCAGTACTTC	CSVDYSGGETQYF
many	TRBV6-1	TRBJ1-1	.	TGTGCCAGCAGAGACAGAGCCTTCACTGAAGCTTTCTTT	CASRDRAFTEAFF
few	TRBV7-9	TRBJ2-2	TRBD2	TGTGCCAGCAGCTCCGGACTAGCGACGAACACCGGGGAGCTGTTTTTT	CASSSGLATNTGELFF
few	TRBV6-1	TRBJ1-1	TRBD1	TGTGCCAGCAGGACGGGACAGGGGATCGGCACTGAAGCTTTCTTT	CASRTGQGIGTEAFF
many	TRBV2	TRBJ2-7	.	TGTGCCAGCAGTTATCAATACGAGCAGTACTTC	CASSYQYEQYF
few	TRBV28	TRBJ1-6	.	TGTGCCAGCAGACCCATTAATTCACCCCTCCACTTT	CASRPINSPLHF
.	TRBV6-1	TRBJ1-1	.	TGTGCCAGCAGTCCTCACAGTAGCCCGAACACTGAAGCTTTCTTT	CASSPHSSPNTEAFF
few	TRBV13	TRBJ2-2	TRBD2	TGTGCCAGCACCGGGACTAGCGGGGTCGCGAACACCGGGGAGCTGTTTTTT	CASTGTSGVANTGELFF
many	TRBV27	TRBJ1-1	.	TGTGCCAGCAGTTTTGGGGCGAACACTGAAGCTTTCTTT	CASSFGANTEAFF
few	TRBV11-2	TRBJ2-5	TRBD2	TGTGCCAGCAGCTTAACCGGGACTAGCGGGGTTATCCAAGAGACCCAGTACTTC	CASSLTGTSGVIQETQYF
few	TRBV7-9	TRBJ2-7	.	TGTGCCAGCAGCTTCTCAGTGGCGGAACTGGGATCCTACGAGCAGTACTTC	CASSFSVAELGSYEQYF
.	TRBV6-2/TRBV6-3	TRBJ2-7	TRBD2	TGTGCCAGCCTAGAGGCTAGCGGGTCCTACGAGCAGTACTTC	CASLEASGSYEQYF
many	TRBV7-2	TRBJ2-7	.	TGTGCCAGCAGCCCAGACTCGATCGGCTGGAACGAGCAGTACTTC	CASSPDSIGWNEQYF
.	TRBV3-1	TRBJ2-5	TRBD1	TGTGCCAGCGTTGACAGGGAAACCTTTGAGACCCAGTACTTC	CASVDRETFETQYF
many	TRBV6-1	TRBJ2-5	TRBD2	TGTGCCAGCAGAGCCCCGGGACTAGCGGGAGAGGAGACCCAGTACTTC	CASRAPGLAGEETQYF